This T cell receptor (beta chain) was identified during a study of vaccination effects on CD4 cells after COVID-19. With about ten days of culture completed, CD4+ T cells were isolated. PCR showed that the person got SARS-CoV-2 infection at some point between March and December 2020. Each participant was given two doses of one vaccine (BNT162b2 or mRNA-1273). Concerning this clone: The antigen is undetermined.

This CDR3 spans 16 amino acids. Trimming took off 0 bases at V and 5 bases at J, with 19 bases between the two ends. The germline V gene has CDR1 GTSNPN and CDR2 SVGIG (reference sequence). General observations from the study: Mainly new clones induced by vaccination were found among post-vaccine spike-reactive clones in convalescents.

Clones were read by immunoSEQ multiplex PCR, and TCRdb kept only the in-frame ones, dropping some. Here the sample spans around 50,000 clones, around three quarters being singletons. This sequence was found in a human donor who had a prior SARS-CoV-2 infection. Here the sequenced sample was CD4+ T cells from PBMCs cultured without peptide, taken after COVID-19 vaccination. The rearrangement uses TRBV30 and TRBJ2-5, with D tentatively TRBD2 (5 bases). As DNA, the CDR3 is TGTGCCTGGAGTGTTGCCGGGCCACGGGGTGAGGAGACCCAGTACTTC. Protein product: CAWSVAGPRGEETQYF.